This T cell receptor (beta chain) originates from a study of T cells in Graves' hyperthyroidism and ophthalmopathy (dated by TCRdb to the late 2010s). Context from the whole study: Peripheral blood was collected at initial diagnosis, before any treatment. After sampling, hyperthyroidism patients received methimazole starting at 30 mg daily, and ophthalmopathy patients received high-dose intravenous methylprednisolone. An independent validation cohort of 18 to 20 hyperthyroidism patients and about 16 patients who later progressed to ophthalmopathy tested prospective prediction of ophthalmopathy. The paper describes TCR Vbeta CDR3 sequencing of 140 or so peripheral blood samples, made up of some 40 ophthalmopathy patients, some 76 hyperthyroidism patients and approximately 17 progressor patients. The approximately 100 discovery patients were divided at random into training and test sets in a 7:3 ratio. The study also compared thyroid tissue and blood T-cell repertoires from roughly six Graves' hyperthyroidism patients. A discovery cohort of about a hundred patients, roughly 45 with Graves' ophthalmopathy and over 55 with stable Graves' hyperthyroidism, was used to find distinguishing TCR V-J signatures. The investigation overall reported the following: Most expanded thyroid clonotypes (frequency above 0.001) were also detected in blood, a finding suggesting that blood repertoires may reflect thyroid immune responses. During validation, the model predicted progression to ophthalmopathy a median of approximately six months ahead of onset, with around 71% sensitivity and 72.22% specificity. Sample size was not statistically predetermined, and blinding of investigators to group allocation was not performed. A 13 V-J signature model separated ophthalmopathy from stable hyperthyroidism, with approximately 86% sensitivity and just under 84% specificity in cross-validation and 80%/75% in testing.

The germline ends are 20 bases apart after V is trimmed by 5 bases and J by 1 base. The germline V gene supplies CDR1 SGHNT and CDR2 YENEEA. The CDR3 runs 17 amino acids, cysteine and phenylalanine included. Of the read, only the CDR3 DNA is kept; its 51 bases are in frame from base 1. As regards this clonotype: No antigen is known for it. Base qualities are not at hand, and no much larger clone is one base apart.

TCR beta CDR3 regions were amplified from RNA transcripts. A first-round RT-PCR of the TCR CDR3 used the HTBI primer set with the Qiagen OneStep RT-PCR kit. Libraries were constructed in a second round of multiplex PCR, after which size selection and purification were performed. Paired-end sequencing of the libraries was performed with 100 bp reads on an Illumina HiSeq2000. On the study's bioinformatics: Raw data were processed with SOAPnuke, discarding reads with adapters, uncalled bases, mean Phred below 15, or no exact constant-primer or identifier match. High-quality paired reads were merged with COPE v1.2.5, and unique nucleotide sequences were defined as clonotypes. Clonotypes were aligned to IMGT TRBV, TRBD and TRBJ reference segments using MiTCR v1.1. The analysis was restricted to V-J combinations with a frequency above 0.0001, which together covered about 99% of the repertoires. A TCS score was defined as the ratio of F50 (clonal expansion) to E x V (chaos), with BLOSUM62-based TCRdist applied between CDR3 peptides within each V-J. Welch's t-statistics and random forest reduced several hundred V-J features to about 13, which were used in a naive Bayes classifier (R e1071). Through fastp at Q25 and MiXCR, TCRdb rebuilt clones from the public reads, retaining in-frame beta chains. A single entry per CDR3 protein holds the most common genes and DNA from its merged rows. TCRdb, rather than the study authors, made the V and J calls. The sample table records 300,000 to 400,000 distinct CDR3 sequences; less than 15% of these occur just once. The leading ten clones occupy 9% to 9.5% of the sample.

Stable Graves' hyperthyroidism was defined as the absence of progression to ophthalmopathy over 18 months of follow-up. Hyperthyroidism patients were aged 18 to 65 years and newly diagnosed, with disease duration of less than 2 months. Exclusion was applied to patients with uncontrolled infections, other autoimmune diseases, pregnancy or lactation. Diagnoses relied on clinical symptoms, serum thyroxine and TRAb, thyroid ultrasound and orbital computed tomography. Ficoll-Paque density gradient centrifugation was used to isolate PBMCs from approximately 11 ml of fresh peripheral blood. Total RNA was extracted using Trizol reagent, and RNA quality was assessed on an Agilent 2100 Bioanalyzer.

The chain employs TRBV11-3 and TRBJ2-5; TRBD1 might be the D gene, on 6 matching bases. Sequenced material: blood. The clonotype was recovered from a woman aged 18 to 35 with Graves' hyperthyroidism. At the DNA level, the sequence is TGTGCCAGCAGCCGCTCACAGGGAGATGGTAGCCAAGAGACCCAGTACTTC. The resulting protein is CASSRSQGDGSQETQYF.